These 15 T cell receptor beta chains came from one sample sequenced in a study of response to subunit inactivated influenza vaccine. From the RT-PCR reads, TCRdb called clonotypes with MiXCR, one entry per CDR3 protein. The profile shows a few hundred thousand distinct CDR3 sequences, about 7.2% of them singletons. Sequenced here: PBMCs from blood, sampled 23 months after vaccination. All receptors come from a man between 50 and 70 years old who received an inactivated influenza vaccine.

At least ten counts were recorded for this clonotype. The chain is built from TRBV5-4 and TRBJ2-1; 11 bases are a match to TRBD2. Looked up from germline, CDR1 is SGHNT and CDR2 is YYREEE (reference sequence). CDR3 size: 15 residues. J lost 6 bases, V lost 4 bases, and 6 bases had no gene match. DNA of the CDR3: TGTGCCAGCAGCAAGACTAGCGGGGTGTTCAATGAGCAGTTCTTC. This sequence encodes CASSKTSGVFNEQFF.

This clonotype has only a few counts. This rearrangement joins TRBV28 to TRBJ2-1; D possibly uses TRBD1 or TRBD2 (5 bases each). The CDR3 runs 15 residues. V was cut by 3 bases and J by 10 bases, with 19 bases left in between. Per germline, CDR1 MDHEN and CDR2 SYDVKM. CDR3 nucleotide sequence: TGTGCCAGCAGTTTTGGGGCGGGCCTCTATGGAGAGCAGTTCTTC. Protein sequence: CASSFGAGLYGEQFF.

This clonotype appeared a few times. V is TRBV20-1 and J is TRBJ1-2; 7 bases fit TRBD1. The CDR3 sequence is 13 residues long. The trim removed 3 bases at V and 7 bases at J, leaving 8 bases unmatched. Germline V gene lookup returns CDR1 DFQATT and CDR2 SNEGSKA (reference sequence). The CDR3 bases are TGCAGTGCTAGCTCAGACAGGGACGGTGGCTACACCTTC. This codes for CSASSDRDGGYTF.

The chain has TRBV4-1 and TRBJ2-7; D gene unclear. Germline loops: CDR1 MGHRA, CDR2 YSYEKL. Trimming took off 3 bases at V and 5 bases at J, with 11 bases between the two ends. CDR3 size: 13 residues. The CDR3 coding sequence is TGCGCCAGCAGCCACTGGGGAAATCACGAGCAGTACTTC. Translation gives CASSHWGNHEQYF.

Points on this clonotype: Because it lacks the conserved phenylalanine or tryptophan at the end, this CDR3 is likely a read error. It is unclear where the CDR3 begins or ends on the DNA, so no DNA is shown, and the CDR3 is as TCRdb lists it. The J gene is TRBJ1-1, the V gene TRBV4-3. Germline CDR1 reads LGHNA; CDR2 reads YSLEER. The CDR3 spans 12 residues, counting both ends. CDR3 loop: CASSQLGGPATL.

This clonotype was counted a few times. As DNA, the CDR3 is TGTGCCAGCAGCTTGGGTCGCGGACTAGCGGTATACAATGAGCAGTTCTTC. This sequence encodes CASSLGRGLAVYNEQFF. The J gene is TRBJ2-1, the V gene TRBV5-4; 10 bases line up with TRBD2. Losses at the gene ends were 0 bases for V and 4 bases for J; bases not matched to a gene: 7. CDR1 SGHNT and CDR2 YYREEE come from the germline V gene (reference sequence). The CDR3 extends over 17 amino acids.

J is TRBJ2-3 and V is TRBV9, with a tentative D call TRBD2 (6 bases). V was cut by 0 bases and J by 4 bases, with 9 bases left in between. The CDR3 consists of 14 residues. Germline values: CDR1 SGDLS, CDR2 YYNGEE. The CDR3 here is CASSVDGSSDTQYF. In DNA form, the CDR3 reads TGTGCCAGCAGCGTAGACGGGAGCTCAGATACGCAGTATTTT.

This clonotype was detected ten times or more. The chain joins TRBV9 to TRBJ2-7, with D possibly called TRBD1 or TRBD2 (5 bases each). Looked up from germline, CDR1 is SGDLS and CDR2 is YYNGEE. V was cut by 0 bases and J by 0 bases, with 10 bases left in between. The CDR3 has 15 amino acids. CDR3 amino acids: CASSVGDGNSYEQYF. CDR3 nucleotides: TGTGCCAGCAGCGTAGGGGACGGGAACTCCTACGAGCAGTACTTC.

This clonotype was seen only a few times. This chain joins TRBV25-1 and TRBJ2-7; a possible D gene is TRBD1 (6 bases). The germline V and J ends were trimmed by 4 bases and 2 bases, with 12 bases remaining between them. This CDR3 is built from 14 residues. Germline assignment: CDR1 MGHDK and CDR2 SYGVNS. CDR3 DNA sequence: TGTGCCAGCAGTGTTCAGGCAGGGGCCTACGAGCAGTACTTC. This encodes CASSVQAGAYEQYF.

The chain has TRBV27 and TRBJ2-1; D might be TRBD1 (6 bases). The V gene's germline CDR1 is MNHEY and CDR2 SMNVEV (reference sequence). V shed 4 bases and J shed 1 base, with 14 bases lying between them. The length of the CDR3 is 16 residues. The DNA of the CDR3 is TGTGCCAGCAGTTACAGGGTCCTAGGGTCCTACAATGAGCAGTTCTTC. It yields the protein CASSYRVLGSYNEQFF.

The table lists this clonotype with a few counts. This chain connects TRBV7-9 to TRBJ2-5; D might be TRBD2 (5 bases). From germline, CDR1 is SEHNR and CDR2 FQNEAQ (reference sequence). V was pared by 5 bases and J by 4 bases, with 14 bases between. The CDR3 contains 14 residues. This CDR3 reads CASSRGRGTETQYF. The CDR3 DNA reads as TGTGCCAGCAGCCGAGGACGGGGAACAGAGACCCAGTACTTC.

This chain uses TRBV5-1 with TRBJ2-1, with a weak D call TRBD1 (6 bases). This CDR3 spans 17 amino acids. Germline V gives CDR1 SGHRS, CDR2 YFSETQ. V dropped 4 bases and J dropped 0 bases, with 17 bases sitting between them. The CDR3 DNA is TGCGCCAGCAGCCTGAACAGGGACGAGAGCTCCTACAATGAGCAGTTCTTC. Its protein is CASSLNRDESSYNEQFF.

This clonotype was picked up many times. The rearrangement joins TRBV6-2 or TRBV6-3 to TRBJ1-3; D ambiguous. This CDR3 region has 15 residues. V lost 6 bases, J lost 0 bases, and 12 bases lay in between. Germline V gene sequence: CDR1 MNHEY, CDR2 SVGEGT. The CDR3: CASRSPASSGNTIYF. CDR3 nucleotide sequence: TGTGCCAGCAGAAGCCCAGCCTCCTCTGGAAACACCATATATTTT.

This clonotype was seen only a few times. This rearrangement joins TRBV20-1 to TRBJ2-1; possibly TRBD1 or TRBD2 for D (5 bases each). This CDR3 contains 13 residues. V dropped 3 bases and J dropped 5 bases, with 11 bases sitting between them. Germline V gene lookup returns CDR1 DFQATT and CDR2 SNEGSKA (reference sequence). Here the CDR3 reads CSASKGRNNEQFF. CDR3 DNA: TGCAGTGCTAGTAAGGGACGAAACAATGAGCAGTTCTTC.

CDR3 residues: CAISSAGTGINEQFF. Written as DNA, the CDR3 is TGTGCCATCAGTAGCGCCGGGACAGGGATCAATGAGCAGTTCTTC. The chain is built from TRBV10-3 and TRBJ2-1, with 9 bases matching TRBD1. The germline V gene encodes CDR1 ENHRY and CDR2 SYGVKD. Trimming at V came to 5 bases and at J to 6 bases, leaving 8 bases not matched to a gene. The CDR3 sequence is 15 residues long.